Listed below are T cell receptor beta chains from one sample, sequenced in a study of T cell repertoires in cytomegalovirus infection. TCRdb re-called the reads through MiXCR, storing one row per CDR3 protein. The sample contains roughly 180,000 distinct CDR3 sequences, approximately 30% of which appear only once. The material sequenced was PBMCs. The receptors originated from a human donor in good health (CMV status not recorded). Some clones in this sample may be carry-over from other donors' samples. The CDR3 runs from the conserved cysteine through the conserved F or W. A D gene is named only where the DNA matches it firmly. Not every row has a clone size; where given, it reads once, few, many or a size class.

>NA|TRBV7-2|TRBD1|TRBJ1-5
TGTGCCAGCAGCTTAGCGACAGGGGGTCAGCCCCAGCATTTT
CASSLATGGQPQHF
>few|TRBV29-1|TRBD1|TRBJ2-7
TGCAGCGTTAAGGGGGCAGGGGGCTCCTACGAGCAGTACTTC
CSVKGAGGSYEQYF
>NA|TRBV11-2|TRBD2|TRBJ2-7
TGTGCCAGCAGCTCAGGGACTAGCGGGACCTACGAGCAGTACTTC
CASSSGTSGTYEQYF
>many|TRBV12-3/TRBV12-4|NA|TRBJ1-5
TGTGCCAGCAGTTCGGTTAATAGCAATCAGCCCCAGCATTTT
CASSSVNSNQPQHF
>few|TRBV11-2|NA|TRBJ2-7
TGTGCCAGCAGCCTCGAGGGCGAGCAGTACTTC
CASSLEGEQYF
>NA|TRBV6-5|NA|TRBJ1-5
TGTGCCAGCAGTTCCGGGACTCAGGGGAGCAATCAGCCCCAGCATTTT
CASSSGTQGSNQPQHF
>many|TRBV12-3/TRBV12-4|NA|TRBJ1-2
TGTGCCAGCAGTTTAAAACAGGGACCGTATGGCTACACCTTC
CASSLKQGPYGYTF
>NA|TRBV6-6|NA|TRBJ1-5
TGTGCCAGCAGTCAAACCGGGACACAAACCGTTTCCAATCAGCCCCAGCATTTT
CASSQTGTQTVSNQPQHF
>NA|TRBV14|TRBD2|TRBJ2-1
TGTGCCAGCAGCCTCTGGGGACTAGCGGGGGCCACCTACAATGAGCAGTTCTTC
CASSLWGLAGATYNEQFF
>NA|TRBV7-3|NA|TRBJ1-5
TGTGCCAGCAGCTCCTTTGGGAATAGCAATCAGCCCCAGCATTTT
CASSSFGNSNQPQHF
>few|TRBV19|NA|TRBJ1-1
TGTGCCAGTAGTCCTCCGGGGGGGTATGAAGCTTTCTTT
CASSPPGGYEAFF
>NA|TRBV29-1|NA|TRBJ1-1
TGCAGCGTTGAAGATTCGAGGAACACTGAAGCTTTCTTT
CSVEDSRNTEAFF
>NA|TRBV14|TRBD2|TRBJ2-7
TGTGCCAGCAGCCATCGCGGCGGGACTAGTCTTTACGAGCAGTACTTC
CASSHRGGTSLYEQYF
>few|TRBV12-3/TRBV12-4|NA|TRBJ2-6
TGTGCCAGCTGCTCCAGAAGGGAGGGGGCCAACGTCCTGACTTTC
CASCSRREGANVLTF
>once|TRBV5-1|NA|TRBJ1-1
TGCGCCAGCAGCTTGGATGGGACGCAGACTGAAGCTTTCTTT
CASSLDGTQTEAFF
>many|TRBV7-2|TRBD1|TRBJ1-1
TGTGCCAGCAGCTTTCAGACAGGGGGGAACACTGAAGCTTTCTTT
CASSFQTGGNTEAFF